These T cell receptor beta chains were read from a single sample in a study of blood T cells in healthy people across ages. TCRdb independently ran MiXCR on the 5' RACE reads; one entry per CDR3 protein. The sample yields 600,000 to 650,000 distinct CDR3 sequences, 58% seen once. The source material was blood. The receptor source for this set is a man in his 60s in good health. CDR3s include the opening cysteine and the closing phenylalanine or tryptophan. A D gene is named only where the DNA matches it firmly. Clone size is given for some rows only: seen once, a few or many times, or a class if the clone is expanded.

TRBJ2-4	few	TRBV5-1	TRBD1	CASSPRTGTKNIQYF	TGCGCCAGCAGCCCCCGGACAGGGACCAAAAACATTCAGTACTTC
TRBJ1-5	-	TRBV7-8	TRBD1	CASSLETGRNQPQHF	TGTGCCAGCAGCTTAGAGACAGGGCGGAATCAGCCCCAGCATTTT
TRBJ2-3	-	TRBV6-1	-	CASGRRVTDTQYF	TGTGCCAGCGGCCGCAGGGTCACAGATACGCAGTATTTT
TRBJ2-3	-	TRBV28	TRBD2	CASSSPSGGATDTQYF	TGTGCCAGCAGTTCCCCTAGCGGGGGGGCGACAGATACGCAGTATTTT
TRBJ2-5	-	TRBV7-9	-	CASSLGESLRETQYF	TGTGCCAGCAGCCTAGGAGAGAGCCTCCGAGAGACCCAGTACTTC
TRBJ2-5	-	TRBV6-2/TRBV6-3	-	CASSRPGRPPQETQYF	TGTGCCAGCAGTCGACCGGGACGGCCACCCCAAGAGACCCAGTACTTC
TRBJ2-2	-	TRBV4-2	TRBD2	CASSQGLAGGLNTGELFF	TGTGCCAGCAGCCAAGGACTAGCGGGGGGCCTGAACACCGGGGAGCTGTTTTTT
TRBJ2-5	-	TRBV7-2	-	CASKTTGRQETQYF	TGTGCCAGCAAGACCACAGGCCGCCAAGAGACCCAGTACTTC
TRBJ1-2	-	TRBV7-2	TRBD1	CASRGQARGYTF	TGTGCCAGCAGGGGACAGGCCAGGGGCTACACCTTC
TRBJ2-1	few	TRBV20-1	-	CSARVSGNEQFF	TGCAGTGCTAGAGTGTCCGGCAATGAGCAGTTCTTC
TRBJ2-5	-	TRBV7-9	-	CATPEAGQQETQYF	TGTGCCACCCCGGAGGCAGGACAACAAGAGACCCAGTACTTC
TRBJ2-7	few	TRBV10-3	TRBD1	CAIRIRDRNYEQYF	TGTGCCATCAGGATACGGGACAGGAATTACGAGCAGTACTTC
TRBJ2-7	few	TRBV3-1	TRBD2	CASSQDRLAGGREQYF	TGTGCCAGCAGCCAAGATCGGCTAGCGGGGGGGCGCGAGCAGTACTTC
TRBJ2-5	few	TRBV4-2	-	CASSQDRTVQETQYF	TGTGCCAGCAGCCAAGATCGTACAGTCCAAGAGACCCAGTACTTC
TRBJ2-1	-	TRBV6-5	-	CASSYKRTTDEQFF	TGTGCCAGCAGTTACAAACGGACTACCGATGAGCAGTTCTTC
TRBJ2-7	-	TRBV6-6	TRBD1	CASQPGQGAYEQYF	TGTGCCAGCCAGCCGGGACAGGGGGCCTACGAGCAGTACTTC
TRBJ2-7	-	TRBV20-1	TRBD1	CSARDPGQSYEQYF	TGCAGTGCTAGGGATCCGGGACAGAGTTACGAGCAGTACTTC
TRBJ2-5	few	TRBV11-2	-	CASSLGLGEGLRETQYF	TGTGCCAGCAGCTTAGGCCTGGGGGAAGGGTTAAGGGAGACCCAGTACTTC
TRBJ2-1	-	TRBV6-2/TRBV6-3	TRBD2	CASQFRGLANNEQFF	TGTGCCAGCCAGTTCCGGGGACTAGCGAACAATGAGCAGTTCTTC
TRBJ2-5	-	TRBV20-1	TRBD1	CSARENRGQETQYF	TGCAGTGCGAGAGAAAACAGGGGTCAAGAGACCCAGTACTTC
TRBJ2-7	-	TRBV27	-	CASSPRGSGPSYEQYF	TGTGCCAGCAGTCCCCGAGGAAGCGGGCCCTCCTACGAGCAGTACTTC
TRBJ2-1	few	TRBV5-1	-	CASSLEAAARYNEQFF	TGCGCCAGCAGCTTGGAGGCCGCCGCCCGCTACAATGAGCAGTTCTTC
TRBJ1-4	-	TRBV2	-	CASNGLSMEKLFF	TGTGCCAGCAACGGGCTTAGTATGGAAAAACTGTTTTTT
TRBJ1-5	-	TRBV20-1	-	CSAWERWAEQPQHF	TGCAGTGCTTGGGAACGGTGGGCCGAGCAGCCCCAGCATTTT
TRBJ2-4	-	TRBV20-1	TRBD2	CSVRGGEGNIQYF	TGCAGTGTCCGGGGAGGGGAGGGAAACATTCAGTACTTC
TRBJ2-7	-	TRBV29-1	TRBD2	CSVVWGAGGTQYF	TGCAGCGTTGTATGGGGGGCGGGAGGAACCCAGTACTTC
TRBJ2-7	-	TRBV5-5	-	CASSLQDSYNEQYF	TGTGCCAGCAGCCTACAGGACTCCTACAATGAGCAGTACTTC
TRBJ2-1	-	TRBV20-1	TRBD2	CSAPSGAFSYNEQFF	TGCAGTGCACCTAGCGGGGCCTTCTCCTACAATGAGCAGTTCTTC
TRBJ1-1	-	TRBV10-3	-	CAISFGNTEAFF	TGTGCCATCAGCTTCGGGAACACTGAAGCTTTCTTT
TRBJ2-4	-	TRBV5-1	-	CASSFLGVTQNIQYF	TGCGCCAGCAGCTTCTTAGGGGTTACCCAAAACATTCAGTACTTC
TRBJ2-3	-	TRBV10-3	-	CAVLQQGTQYF	TGTGCCGTCCTCCAGCAGGGTACGCAGTATTTT
TRBJ2-3	-	TRBV12-3/TRBV12-4	-	CASRDRGSTDTQYF	TGTGCCAGCAGAGACAGAGGGAGCACAGATACGCAGTATTTT
TRBJ2-3	-	TRBV10-3	TRBD2	CAITGGTSGTTDTQYF	TGTGCCATCACGGGTGGGACTAGCGGCACCACAGATACGCAGTATTTT
TRBJ1-2	few	TRBV29-1	-	CSVSRAEDGYTF	TGCAGCGTCTCACGAGCCGAGGATGGCTACACCTTC
TRBJ1-2	-	TRBV7-9	-	CASSPDEFGGYTF	TGTGCCAGCAGCCCCGACGAATTCGGAGGCTACACCTTC
TRBJ2-6	-	TRBV20-1	-	CSAFRRGSGANVLTF	TGCAGTGCCTTCAGGCGGGGCTCTGGGGCCAACGTCCTGACTTTC
TRBJ2-7	-	TRBV5-1	TRBD1	CASSSTGTTFEQYF	TGCGCCAGCAGCTCGACAGGGACCACGTTCGAGCAGTACTTC
TRBJ2-7	-	TRBV2	TRBD1	CASQKDRMTYEQYF	TGTGCCAGCCAGAAGGACAGGATGACCTACGAGCAGTACTTC
TRBJ2-5	-	TRBV11-3	TRBD1	CASSPHRGQETQYF	TGTGCCAGCAGCCCGCACAGGGGGCAAGAGACCCAGTACTTC
TRBJ1-4	few	TRBV12-3/TRBV12-4	-	CASSSSLLQRANEKLFF	TGTGCCAGCAGTTCCTCCCTGTTGCAAAGGGCTAATGAAAAACTGTTTTTT
TRBJ2-6	-	TRBV11-1	-	CASSLQGVPGAHVLTF	TGTGCCAGCAGCTTGCAGGGCGTCCCTGGGGCCCACGTCCTGACTTTC
TRBJ1-2	-	TRBV10-1	-	CASSESPNYGYSF	TGCGCCAGCAGTGAGTCCCCTAACTATGGCTACAGCTTC
TRBJ2-7	many	TRBV20-1	TRBD1	CSASRQGAGEQYF	TGCAGTGCTAGTAGACAGGGGGCTGGCGAGCAGTACTTC
TRBJ2-2	few	TRBV27	TRBD1	CASRGRDRGLNTGELFF	TGTGCCAGCAGGGGCCGGGACAGGGGGTTAAACACCGGGGAGCTGTTTTTT
TRBJ2-5	-	TRBV12-3/TRBV12-4	TRBD1	CASNSRTGQETQYF	TGTGCCAGCAACTCCAGGACAGGGCAAGAGACCCAGTACTTC
TRBJ2-5	-	TRBV12-3/TRBV12-4	-	CASGGARETQYF	TGTGCCAGCGGGGGGGCCAGAGAGACCCAGTACTTC
TRBJ2-3	many	TRBV5-1	-	CASSLVGGSTDTQYF	TGCGCCAGCAGCTTGGTAGGGGGGTCCACAGATACGCAGTATTTT
TRBJ1-4	-	TRBV7-2	-	CASSAEYSNEKLFF	TGTGCCAGCAGCGCCGAATACAGTAATGAAAAGCTGTTTTTT